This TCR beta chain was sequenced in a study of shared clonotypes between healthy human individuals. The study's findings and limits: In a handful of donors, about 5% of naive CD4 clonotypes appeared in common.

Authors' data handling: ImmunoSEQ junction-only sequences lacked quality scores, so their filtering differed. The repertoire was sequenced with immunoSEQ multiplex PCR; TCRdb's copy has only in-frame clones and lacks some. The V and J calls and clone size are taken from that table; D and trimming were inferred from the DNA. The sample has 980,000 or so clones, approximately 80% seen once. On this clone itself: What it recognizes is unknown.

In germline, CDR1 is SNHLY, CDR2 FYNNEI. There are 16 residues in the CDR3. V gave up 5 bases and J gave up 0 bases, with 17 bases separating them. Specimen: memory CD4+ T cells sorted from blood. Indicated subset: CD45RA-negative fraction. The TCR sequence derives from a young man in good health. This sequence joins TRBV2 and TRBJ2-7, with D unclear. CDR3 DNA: TGTGCCAGCAGTAGAAATCGACCGCTGAGCTCCTACGAGCAGTACTTC. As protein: CASSRNRPLSSYEQYF.